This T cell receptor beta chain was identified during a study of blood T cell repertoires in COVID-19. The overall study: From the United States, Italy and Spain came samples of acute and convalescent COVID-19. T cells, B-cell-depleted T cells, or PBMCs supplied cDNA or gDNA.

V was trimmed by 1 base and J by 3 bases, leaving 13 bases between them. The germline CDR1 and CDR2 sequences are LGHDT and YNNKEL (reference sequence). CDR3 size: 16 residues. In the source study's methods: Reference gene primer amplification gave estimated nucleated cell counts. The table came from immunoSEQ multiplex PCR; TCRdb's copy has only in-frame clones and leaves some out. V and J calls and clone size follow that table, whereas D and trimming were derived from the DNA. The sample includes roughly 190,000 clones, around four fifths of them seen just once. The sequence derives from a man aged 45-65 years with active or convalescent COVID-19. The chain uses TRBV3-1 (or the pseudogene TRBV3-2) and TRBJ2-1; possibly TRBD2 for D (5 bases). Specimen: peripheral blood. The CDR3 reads CASSQVEGLDYNEQFF. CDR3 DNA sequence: TGTGCCAGCAGCCAAGTCGAGGGTCTTGACTACAATGAGCAGTTCTTC.